The next 30 T cell receptor beta chains were all read from a single sample in a study of post-analysis software for immune sequencing data. Study-wide points: Relative to controls, patients had about 5 TRBV segments at higher frequency, with TRBV5-6, TRBV5-1 and TRBV20-1 among these.

Which antigens these TCRs recognize remains unknown. Carried by the TCR beta cDNA libraries were unique molecular identifiers. TCRdb reprocessed the PCR reads via MiXCR and lists one record per CDR3 protein. The repertoire holds 650,000 to 900,000 distinct CDR3 sequences, with under 60% as singletons. Sequenced input: blood. These receptors all stem from a girl between 5 and 17 years old with multiple sclerosis.

This clonotype was counted a few times. The chain combines TRBV5-1 with TRBJ2-7, with D possibly TRBD1 on 6 matching bases. Germline assignment: CDR1 SGHRS and CDR2 YFSETQ. The CDR3 has 16 residues. The V end was cut by 4 bases, the J end by 0 bases, with 17 bases between. CDR3 residues: CASSSKQGGSSYEQYF. For the CDR3, the DNA is TGCGCCAGCAGCAGCAAACAGGGCGGGTCCTCCTACGAGCAGTACTTC.

This clonotype occurred a few times. This sequence joins TRBV12-3 or TRBV12-4 and TRBJ2-1, with TRBD2 matching 7 bases. The CDR3 runs 15 residues. With 7 bases clipped from V and 3 bases from J, the junction kept 9 bases outside the gene matches. CDR3 protein: CASISRASGYNEQFF. The CDR3 DNA sequence: TGTGCCAGCATATCAAGGGCTAGCGGCTACAATGAGCAGTTCTTC.

J is TRBJ2-1 and V is TRBV20-1; D is perhaps TRBD2 (5 bases). The CDR3 has 13 amino acids. V was clipped by 1 base and J by 10 bases, with 14 bases between them. Germline CDR1 DFQATT, CDR2 SNEGSKA (reference sequence). CDR3 residues: CSARVTRAGEQFF. CDR3 coding DNA: TGCAGTGCTAGAGTCACCCGGGCGGGCGAGCAGTTCTTC.

The chain recombines TRBV24-1 with TRBJ2-1; the match to TRBD1 covers 8 bases. Germline loops: CDR1 KGHDR, CDR2 SFDVKD. The ends lost 4 bases at V and 5 bases at J; junction bases unmatched: 6. This CDR3 has 15 residues. The CDR3 protein is CATSEGTGQDNEQFF. In DNA form, the CDR3 reads TGTGCCACCAGTGAGGGTACGGGACAGGACAATGAGCAGTTCTTC.

V and J are TRBV25-1 and TRBJ1-1, with 9 bases aligning to TRBD1. V dropped 3 bases and J dropped 4; count of bases not matched to a gene: 6. The germline V gene encodes CDR1 MGHDK and CDR2 SYGVNS. This CDR3 contains 15 residues. The CDR3 DNA reads as TGTGCCAGCAGTGAGTGGGGGACAGGGTCCACTGAAGCTTTCTTT. Translating gives CASSEWGTGSTEAFF.

The V and J genes are TRBV27 and TRBJ2-7, with TRBD2 matching 12 bases. The CDR3 runs 15 residues. V was clipped by 6 bases and J by 6 bases; unmatched bases: 9. Germline V gene data show CDR1 as MNHEY and CDR2 as SMNVEV (reference sequence). The DNA of the CDR3 is TGTGCCAGCAGCCAAGGACTAGCGGGATCTGGCGAGCAGTACTTC. Its protein product is CASSQGLAGSGEQYF.

V gene TRBV7-3 combines with J gene TRBJ2-6; no reliable D call. The germline CDR1 and CDR2 sequences are SGHTA and FQGTGA. V was trimmed by 5 bases and J by 0 bases, leaving 8 bases between them. CDR3 length: 15 amino acids. CDR3 in amino acids: CASSPDGSGANVLTF. The DNA for the CDR3 is TGTGCCAGCAGCCCCGATGGCTCTGGGGCCAACGTCCTGACTTTC.

CDR3 sequence: CASSLAPGSGGHNEQFF. CDR3 bases: TGTGCCAGCAGCTTGGCCCCAGGGAGCGGAGGCCACAATGAGCAGTTCTTC. The genes are TRBV5-5 and TRBJ2-1; D possibly matches TRBD1 or TRBD2 (5 bases each). The CDR3 is 17 amino acids. V gave up 0 bases and J gave up 5 bases, with 18 bases separating them. CDR1 and CDR2 (germline): SGHKS, YYEKEE (reference sequence).

V and J are TRBV12-3 or TRBV12-4 and TRBJ2-6; D assignment may be TRBD1 or TRBD2 (6 bases each). The CDR3 is 18 amino acids. With 3 bases removed from V and 1 base from J, the gap between germline ends came to 16 bases. The CDR3 region has the DNA TGTGCCAGCAGTTTGAGATTGGGGGGCTTATCTGGGGCCAACGTCCTGACTTTC. Residues: CASSLRLGGLSGANVLTF.

This clonotype appeared a few times. The V and J genes are TRBV20-1 and TRBJ2-3, with 8 bases lining up with TRBD2. Looked up from germline, CDR1 is DFQATT and CDR2 is SNEGSKA (reference sequence). CDR3 length: 15 amino acids. Trimming removed 0 bases from V and 3 bases from J; junction bases left unmatched: 5. The CDR3 DNA is TGCAGTGCTAGAGAGAGCGGGAGTGGAACAGATACGCAGTATTTT. Translating gives CSARESGSGTDTQYF.

The CDR3 loop reads CSVEDATSVEETQYF. The CDR3 nucleotides are TGCAGCGTTGAAGATGCGACTAGCGTAGAAGAGACCCAGTACTTC. The V and J genes are TRBV29-1 and TRBJ2-5; TRBD2 aligns across 8 bases. CDR1 SQVTM and CDR2 ANQGSEA come from the germline V gene. The CDR3 loop spans 15 amino acids. Unmatched junction bases numbered 6, after V lost 0 bases and J lost 3 bases.

This clonotype was counted once. The gene calls are TRBV12-3 or TRBV12-4 and TRBJ2-7; 7 bases line up with TRBD1. CDR3 length: 18 residues. The V gene end was trimmed by 3 bases and the J gene end by 1 base; junction bases not matched to a gene: 15. The CDR3 DNA reads TGTGCCAGCAGTTTTCGCCCCTGGGACAGCCCTAGGTCCTACGAGCAGTACTTC. Amino acid sequence: CASSFRPWDSPRSYEQYF.

This clonotype came up a few times. This chain joins TRBV5-1 and TRBJ2-3, with a tentative D call TRBD2 (6 bases). The CDR3 loop spans 15 amino acids. V dropped 3 bases and J dropped 0 bases, with 11 bases sitting between them. Germline lookup yields CDR1 SGHRS and CDR2 YFSETQ. The CDR3 region is CASSSRAGSTDTQYF. The CDR3 nucleotides are TGCGCCAGCAGCTCCCGAGCGGGTAGCACAGATACGCAGTATTTT.

The CDR3 DNA is TGTGCCAGCAGTTACTCGAGGGGCGGGAGGGACATCGATGAGCAGTTCTTC. Its protein is CASSYSRGGRDIDEQFF. The genes are TRBV6-2 or TRBV6-3 and TRBJ2-1; 9 nucleotides align to TRBD2. Trimming took 0 bases from V and 8 from J; bases not matched to a gene: 11. CDR3 length equals 17 residues. Germline lookup yields CDR1 MNHEY and CDR2 SVGEGT.

This clonotype turned up a few times. The chain recombines TRBV28 with TRBJ1-6; 9 bases fit TRBD1. Per germline, CDR1 MDHEN and CDR2 SYDVKM. CDR3 length equals 14 residues. V lost 6 bases, J lost 8 bases, and 5 bases stayed unmatched. The CDR3 DNA reads TGTGCCAGCAGGACAGGGGGTAGGGATTCACCCCTCCACTTT. It yields the protein CASRTGGRDSPLHF.

This sequence joins TRBV5-1 and TRBJ2-1; D not certain. The CDR3 length is 11 residues. Trimming removed 4 bases at V and 7 bases at J, with 6 bases between. Germline V gene lookup returns CDR1 SGHRS and CDR2 YFSETQ. In DNA form, the CDR3 reads TGCGCCAGCAGCGTTACTAATGAGCAGTTCTTC. Its translation: CASSVTNEQFF.

This clonotype was observed a few times. At one of its ends the junction is not consistent with the germline gene, which may arise from a read error. This rearrangement joins TRBV24-1 to TRBJ1-2; D is unresolved. This CDR3 is built from 16 residues. From germline, CDR1 is KGHDR and CDR2 SFDVKD. The CDR3 DNA follows: TGTGCCACCAGTGATTTGAGGGTAGTCTCCTACTATGGCTGCACCTTC. Protein: CATSDLRVVSYYGCTF.

V usage is TRBV10-3 and J usage is TRBJ2-1; 10 nucleotides line up with TRBD2. Germline values: CDR1 ENHRY, CDR2 SYGVKD. J lost 6 bases, V lost 2 bases, and 10 bases had no gene match. The CDR3 runs to 17 residues. The DNA of the CDR3 is TGTGCCATCAGTGAGAGCGGGAGGGCCGTTGATACCAATGAGCAGTTCTTC. Its translation is CAISESGRAVDTNEQFF.

V and J are TRBV20-1 and TRBJ2-7; 11 nucleotides line up with TRBD2. The CDR3 consists of 15 residues. Germline V lookup: CDR1 DFQATT, CDR2 SNEGSKA (reference sequence). Trimming at V came to 5 bases and at J to 4 bases, leaving 10 bases not matched to a gene. CDR3 nucleotides: TGCAGTGCTCGCTCGGGACTAGCGGACCTGTACGAGCAGTACTTC. It encodes CSARSGLADLYEQYF.

V usage is TRBV2 and J usage is TRBJ1-2; no clear D. In germline, CDR1 is SNHLY, CDR2 FYNNEI. The V gene lost 8 bases and the J gene lost 12 bases, with 10 bases spanning the gap. The CDR3 covers 9 residues. CDR3 nucleotide sequence: TGTGCCAGCCCGCCGGATGACACCTTC. This codes for CASPPDDTF.

The rearrangement joins TRBV7-6 to TRBJ2-1; 8 positions match TRBD2. Germline CDR1 reads SGHVS; CDR2 reads FNYEAQ. J was trimmed by 1 base and V by 2 bases; bases with no gene match: 4. This CDR3 region has 16 residues. This chain's CDR3 is CASSLMASGSYNEQFF. As DNA, the CDR3 is TGTGCCAGCAGCTTAATGGCTAGCGGGTCCTACAATGAGCAGTTCTTC. Supplemented by reference TRBV7-6 and TRBJ2-1, the full variable domain reads GAGVSQSPRYKVTKRGQDVALRCDPISGHVSLYWYRQALGQGPEFLTYFNYEAQQDKSGLPNDRFSAERPEGSISTLTIQRTEQRDSAMYRCASSLMASGSYNEQFFGPGTRLTVL.

This clonotype has only a few counts. The J gene is TRBJ1-5, the V gene TRBV12-3 or TRBV12-4; D perhaps matches TRBD1 (5 bases). Between the trimmed V and J ends, which lost 3 bases and 1 base, there was a span of 10 bases. This CDR3 comprises 15 residues. The CDR3 DNA sequence: TGTGCCAGCAGTTTGCAGGGTTTGAGCAATCAGCCCCAGCATTTT. Translated, it gives CASSLQGLSNQPQHF.

This clonotype came up a few times. The chain links TRBV29-1 to TRBJ2-6; 12 bases align to TRBD1. The CDR3 extends over 16 amino acids. From germline, CDR1 is SQVTM and CDR2 ANQGSEA. The ends lost 4 bases at V and 0 bases at J; junction bases unmatched: 1. The CDR3 spells CSVGDRGPSGANVLTF. DNA for the CDR3: TGCAGCGTTGGGGACAGGGGGCCCTCTGGGGCCAACGTCCTGACTTTC.

The sample holds a few counts of this clonotype. The chain uses TRBV9 and TRBJ2-7; 7 bases map to TRBD2. V lost 4 bases, J lost 6 bases, and 7 bases stayed unmatched. The CDR3 is 13 amino acids. The germline gives CDR1 SGDLS, CDR2 YYNGEE. CDR3 amino acids: CASSSLGGSEQYF. CDR3 nucleotides: TGTGCCAGCAGCTCCCTGGGAGGGAGCGAGCAGTACTTC.

The chain has TRBV29-1 and TRBJ2-7; 7 nucleotides align to TRBD1. Germline V gene data show CDR1 as SQVTM and CDR2 as ANQGSEA. The V segment lost 4 bases and the J segment 2 bases; nucleotides outside the gene matches: 5. CDR3 length: 13 residues. The CDR3 coding sequence is TGCAGCGTTGCCGGGACAGCCCCCTACGAGCAGTACTTC. Translation gives CSVAGTAPYEQYF.

The chain uses TRBV20-1 and TRBJ1-2; 7 nucleotides align to TRBD1. CDR1 and CDR2 (germline): DFQATT, SNEGSKA (reference sequence). The V segment lost 5 bases and the J segment 3 bases; nucleotides outside the gene matches: 6. The CDR3 length is 13 residues. The CDR3 protein is CSAGSGGYYGYTF. In DNA form, the CDR3 reads TGCAGTGCTGGGTCAGGGGGATACTATGGCTACACCTTC.

The chain combines TRBV3-1 with TRBJ2-7, with D hard to call. The J call may be in error: the DNA end matches TRBJ2-5 better. Germline lookup yields CDR1 LGHDT and CDR2 YNNKEL (reference sequence). This CDR3 region has 11 residues. CDR3 sequence: CASSQRATQYF. The CDR3 coding sequence is TGTGCCAGCAGCCAACGTGCGACCCAGTACTTC.

This clonotype was seen more than once but under ten times. This sequence joins TRBV6-1 and TRBJ1-5; 9 nucleotides align to TRBD1. This CDR3 contains 15 residues. Germline V gives CDR1 MNHNS, CDR2 SASEGT. Losses at the gene ends were 4 bases for V and 5 bases for J; bases not matched to a gene: 6. The chain's CDR3 is CASSGTGDPHQPQHF. The CDR3 DNA follows: TGTGCCAGCAGTGGGACAGGGGACCCTCATCAGCCCCAGCATTTT.

A few counts support this clonotype. The chain links TRBV6-5 to TRBJ2-3, with D unresolved. The CDR3 length is 15 residues. Germline loops: CDR1 MNHEY, CDR2 SVGAGI. The germline V and J ends were trimmed by 2 bases and 3 bases, with 12 bases remaining between them. For the CDR3, the DNA is TGTGCCAGCAGTTACGGTGCCGGCCCAACAGATACGCAGTATTTT. It translates to CASSYGAGPTDTQYF.

The chain uses TRBV19 and TRBJ1-5; the D is unclear. Germline V gives CDR1 LNHDA, CDR2 SQIVND (reference sequence). V was pared by 5 bases and J by 5 bases, with 4 bases between. The CDR3 is 11 amino acids. CDR3 sequence: CASSGDQPQHF. CDR3 nucleotide sequence: TGTGCCAGTAGTGGGGATCAGCCCCAGCATTTT.